This TCR beta chain emerged from a study of CD8+ T cells in alopecia areata. The wider study: A regimen of oral tofacitinib, 5 to 10 mg twice daily, was given to treated patients. Treated patients were scored for severity by percent of scalp affected.

The treatment: oral pan-JAK inhibitor, 5-10 mg twice daily. Whole-study results and caveats: Lesional tissue from the scalp (especially in alopecia totalis/universalis) showed higher clonality than normal scalp.

With 1 base removed from V and 0 bases from J, the gap between germline ends came to 10 bases. This CDR3 is 16 amino acids long. From germline, CDR1 is SGHDN and CDR2 FVKESK. A word on this clone: The target antigen is unknown.

As the sequencing template, cDNA was produced by extracting RNA and reverse transcribing it. Sequenced by immunoSEQ multiplex PCR; TCRdb stores in-frame clones only, minus some. This sample has about 190,000 clones, with about 65% found just once. This specimen was CD4+ T cells sorted from blood, taken between weeks 47 and 50, from a patient treated with tofacitinib. The chain joins TRBV14 to TRBJ2-1, with D unresolved. The sequence was obtained from a human donor with alopecia areata. The chain's CDR3 is CASSQARRVSYNEQFF. In nucleotides, the CDR3 is TGTGCCAGCAGCCAAGCTCGACGGGTCTCCTACAATGAGCAGTTCTTC.